Presented here are 5 T cell receptor beta chains from one specimen sequenced in a study of blood T cells in healthy people across ages. Through a sample-barcoded 5' primer and a J-beta primer mix, a second PCR was run for roughly 6 to 12 cycles. Each CDR3 protein gets one entry after TCRdb re-called the 5' RACE reads with MiXCR. The sample holds about 1.5 million distinct CDR3 sequences; approximately 43% are singletons and the top ten take more than 4%. Sequencing was performed on blood. The receptor source for this set is a woman aged 18-30 years in good health.

This clonotype appeared a few times. V and J are TRBV12-3 or TRBV12-4 and TRBJ1-6; D ambiguous. The CDR3 is 12 residues long. V was shortened by 5 bases and J by 8 bases, with 7 bases between the two germline ends. The DNA of the CDR3 is TGTGCCAGCAGTACCTCTTATTCACCCCTCCACTTT. Translating gives CASSTSYSPLHF.

CDR3 coding DNA: TGTGCGCAGAGGACTAGCGGGAGTCAGGATGAGCAGTTCTTC. Its protein product is CAQRTSGSQDEQFF. The rearrangement uses TRBV7-9 and TRBJ2-1; 13 positions match TRBD2. The CDR3 contains 14 residues. Germline values: CDR1 SEHNR, CDR2 FQNEAQ (reference sequence).

This sequence joins TRBV5-1 and TRBJ2-5; the D is unclear. CDR1 SGHRS and CDR2 YFSETQ come from the germline V gene. The CDR3 is 14 amino acids. Trimming pared 0 bases from V and 1 base from J, leaving 7 bases between. CDR3 region: CASSLDLGQETQYF. The CDR3 coding sequence is TGCGCCAGCAGCTTGGATCTGGGCCAAGAGACCCAGTACTTC. The full variable domain, completed using reference TRBV5-1 and TRBJ2-5, is KAGVTQTPRYLIKTRGQQVTLSCSPISGHRSVSWYQQTPGQGLQFLFEYFSETQRNKGNFPGRFSGRQFSNSRSEMNVSTLELGDSALYLCASSLDLGQETQYFGPGTRLLVL.

The chain carries TRBV5-1 and TRBJ1-1; D gene uncertain. Trimming took 6 bases from V and 3 from J, leaving 12 bases between them. The germline CDR1 and CDR2 sequences are SGHRS and YFSETQ. This CDR3 contains 13 residues. In nucleotides, the CDR3 is TGCGCCAGCAAAGTGCAGGCCGACACTGAAGCTTTCTTT. Translation gives CASKVQADTEAFF.

This clonotype came up many times. This chain uses TRBV4-3 with TRBJ2-1, with 8 bases that match TRBD2. The CDR3 totals 16 residues. Germline CDR1 is LGHNA and CDR2 is YSLEER. The V segment lost 1 base and the J segment 5 bases; nucleotides outside the gene matches: 7. The CDR3 region has the DNA TGCGCCAGCAGCCAAGTTACGGGAGGGAGAAACAATGAGCAGTTCTTC. Its translation: CASSQVTGGRNNEQFF.